This T cell receptor (beta chain) was retrieved from a study of neurological immune-mediated disorders. TCRdb independently ran MiXCR on the 5' RACE reads; one entry per CDR3 protein. This sample has about 53,000 distinct CDR3 sequences, with roughly 3.5% found just once. The V gene lost 4 bases and the J gene lost 0 bases, with 8 bases spanning the gap. Per the germline V gene, CDR1 is SGDLS and CDR2 is YYNGEE. The CDR3 runs 15 residues. This clonotype came up many times. PBMCs stored at -80 C, 2 million in total, were the source of the unsorted libraries. This receptor was taken from a woman aged 25-40 years with multiple sclerosis. This rearrangement joins TRBV9 to TRBJ2-6, with D uncertain. The specimen was PBMCs. The DNA for the CDR3 is TGTGCCAGCAGCTCTGGGGACTCTGGGGCCAACGTCCTGACTTTC. It translates to CASSSGDSGANVLTF.